This T cell receptor (beta chain) originates from a study of cytomegalovirus exposure and HLA in healthy donors. Turning to the study itself: Out of 398 genotyped donors, roughly 80% belonged to the Caucasian-associated ancestry cluster. Study-wide results and limits: In an earlier analysis, most TCR beta V segments were productive about 87% or about 30% of the time. Later analysis associated a missense DCLRE1C variant with TCR beta V- and J-gene trimming.

Primers included in the PCR were 60 Vbeta and 13 Jbeta primers. Only in-frame clones appear in the TCRdb table, and some are missing; sequencing was by immunoSEQ multiplex PCR. The sample lists 170,000 or so clones, around 80% occurring once. This clone was detected only once. The antigen is not known. Germline V gives CDR1 GTSNPN, CDR2 SVGIG (reference sequence). This CDR3 has 12 residues. The germline V and J ends were trimmed by 3 bases and 9 bases, with 12 bases remaining between them. The chain carries TRBV30 and TRBJ2-4; a possible D gene is TRBD1 (7 bases). This clonotype originated in a woman aged 25 to 39 in good health and CMV-seropositive. The material sequenced was PBMCs. The CDR3 loop reads CAWSAGGSIQYF. The DNA for the CDR3 is TGTGCCTGGAGCGCAGGGGGGAGCATTCAGTACTTC.